Listed here are 11 T cell receptor beta chains from one sample, sequenced in a study of T cells after posttransplantation cyclophosphamide. Data came from immunoSEQ multiplex PCR; TCRdb stores just in-frame clones and leaves some out. The sample records tens of thousands of clones, approximately 90% being singletons. Source material: PBMCs. Receptors were obtained from a woman between 45 and 60 years old in good health and a related stem cell transplant donor.

The chain carries TRBV11-2 and TRBJ1-2; D perhaps matches TRBD1 (5 bases). CDR3 length: 15 amino acids. The germline CDR1 and CDR2 sequences are SGHAT and FQNNGV. Trimming took off 0 bases at V and 3 bases at J, with 11 bases between the two ends. The CDR3 DNA is TGTGCCAGCAGCTTAGAAACCAGGGCTGACTATGGCTACACCTTC. Its protein product is CASSLETRADYGYTF. Looking up the rest from reference TRBV11-2 and TRBJ1-2 gives the full variable domain: EAGVAQSPRYKIIEKRQSVAFWCNPISGHATLYWYQQILGQGPKLLIQFQNNGVVDDSQLPKDRFSAERLKGVDSTLKIQPAKLEDSAVYLCASSLETRADYGYTFGSGTRLTVV.

This clone showed up just a few times. This chain uses TRBV10-1 with TRBJ1-4, with D tentatively TRBD1 (6 bases). Trimming took 8 bases from V and 8 from J, leaving 18 bases between them. This CDR3 is built from 14 residues. The germline V gene encodes CDR1 WNHNN and CDR2 SYGVQD (reference sequence). The CDR3 spells CASGRWDILEKLFF. Written as DNA, the CDR3 is TGCGCCAGCGGAAGATGGGACATCCTAGAAAAACTGTTTTTT.

V and J are TRBV4-1 and TRBJ2-5; no clear D. The DNA end is a closer match to TRBJ2-7, so the J assignment may be wrong. The CDR3 loop spans 16 amino acids. Germline V gene lookup returns CDR1 MGHRA and CDR2 YSYEKL. The CDR3 here is CASSQVLWGSDYEQYF. Written as DNA, the CDR3 is TGCGCCAGCAGCCAAGTTTTGTGGGGATCCGACTACGAGCAGTACTTC.

J is TRBJ1-3 and V is TRBV9, with D tentatively TRBD1 (6 bases). Germline CDR1 SGDLS, CDR2 YYNGEE. Between the trimmed V and J ends, which lost 1 base and 0 bases, there was a span of 11 bases. This CDR3 spans 16 amino acids. CDR3 in amino acids: CASSVRDTLSGNTIYF. The CDR3, as DNA: TGTGCCAGCAGCGTAAGGGACACCCTCTCTGGAAACACCATATATTTT.

The rearrangement links TRBV19 to TRBJ2-4; TRBD1 aligns across 7 bases. Germline V CDR1 and CDR2: LNHDA, SQIVND (reference sequence). V lost 2 bases to trimming and J lost 3 bases; unmatched junction nucleotides: 10. CDR3 length: 17 residues. The CDR3 protein is CASSIRRQGEGKNIQYF. In DNA form, the CDR3 reads TGTGCCAGTAGTATACGCCGACAGGGTGAAGGCAAAAACATTCAGTACTTC.

This chain uses TRBV2 with TRBJ2-3; TRBD1 agrees at 10 bases. Germline values: CDR1 SNHLY, CDR2 FYNNEI. CDR3 size: 16 residues. V lost 8 bases to trimming and J lost 3 bases; unmatched junction nucleotides: 11. Here the CDR3 reads CASRRLGTGVTDTQYF. CDR3 bases: TGTGCCAGCCGGAGGTTGGGGACAGGGGTTACAGATACGCAGTATTTT.

This clone was seen more than once but under ten times. The CDR3 region has the DNA TGTGCCAGCAGCTTAGAAAGGGACACTGCCTACGAGCAGTACTTC. As protein: CASSLERDTAYEQYF. V and J are TRBV11-2 and TRBJ2-7; weak D call: TRBD1 (6 bases). There are 15 residues in the CDR3. The V end was cut by 0 bases, the J end by 2 bases, with 11 bases between. CDR1 SGHAT and CDR2 FQNNGV come from the germline V gene.

V is TRBV5-6 and J is TRBJ2-5, with D possibly matching TRBD2 (6 bases). The CDR3 has 15 amino acids. V dropped 0 bases and J dropped 2 bases, with 11 bases sitting between them. Germline values: CDR1 SGHDT, CDR2 YYEEEE. The CDR3 DNA reads as TGTGCCAGCAGCTTGGCCCTGGCGGGGCAAGAGACCCAGTACTTC. This gives the protein CASSLALAGQETQYF.

The chain uses TRBV7-8 and TRBJ1-4; 12 bases match TRBD1. CDR1 and CDR2 (germline): SGHVS, FQNEAQ. The CDR3 runs 17 residues. V was pared by 8 bases and J by 1 base, with 8 bases of the junction left unmatched. Here the CDR3 reads CASASGTGGITNEKLFF. CDR3 coding DNA: TGTGCCAGCGCATCCGGGACAGGGGGCATAACTAATGAAAAACTGTTTTTT. Variable domain in full (rest from reference TRBV7-8 and TRBJ1-4): GAGVSQSPRYKVAKRGQDVALRCDPISGHVSLFWYQQALGQGPEFLTYFQNEAQLDKSGLPSDRFFAERPEGSVSTLKIQRTQQEDSAVYLCASASGTGGITNEKLFFGSGTQLSVL.

This rearrangement joins TRBV11-3 to TRBJ2-2; TRBD2 agrees at 9 bases. Trimming at V came to 5 bases and at J to 4 bases, leaving 5 bases not matched to a gene. Germline CDR1 and CDR2: SGHNT and YENEEA. CDR3 length: 15 amino acids. The DNA for the CDR3 is TGTGCCAGCAGCGGACTAGCGTCCGGCACCGGGGAGCTGTTTTTT. It translates to CASSGLASGTGELFF.

The rearrangement joins TRBV5-1 to TRBJ1-1, with unresolved D. Per germline, CDR1 SGHRS and CDR2 YFSETQ. V was shortened by 0 bases and J by 1 base, with 7 bases between the two germline ends. This CDR3 region has 14 residues. The CDR3 protein is CASSLVSGNTEAFF. CDR3 DNA sequence: TGCGCCAGCAGCTTGGTTTCGGGGAACACTGAAGCTTTCTTT.